This T cell receptor beta chain was sequenced for a study of cytomegalovirus exposure and HLA in healthy donors. Study summary: Some 87 million unique TCRs from HLA-typed donors were held in an early release of data. General study points: An Asian-associated ancestry cluster reportedly showed fewer N-insertions than the roughly 670-donor mean in a later analysis.

Remarks on this clone: The antigen is not known.

The PCR employed 60 Vbeta primers together with 13 Jbeta primers. Using immunoSEQ multiplex PCR, the repertoire was profiled, and TCRdb retains in-frame clones only, with some absent. The sample yields 68,000 or so clones, of which the top ten take up around 7.5%. Sequenced input: PBMCs. The source of this sequence is a female donor in good health and CMV-seropositive.

CDR3 sequence reads: CASSLGGNTEAFF. Written as DNA, the CDR3 is TGTGCCAGCAGCTTAGGCGGGAACACTGAAGCTTTCTTT. The genes are TRBV11-2 and TRBJ1-1; D call uncertain. CDR3 size: 13 residues. Germline V gene sequence: CDR1 SGHAT, CDR2 FQNNGV. The ends were cut back, 1 base at V and 1 base at J, with 4 bases in the middle. The variable domain in full, completed from reference TRBV11-2 and TRBJ1-1, reads EAGVAQSPRYKIIEKRQSVAFWCNPISGHATLYWYQQILGQGPKLLIQFQNNGVVDDSQLPKDRFSAERLKGVDSTLKIQPAKLEDSAVYLCASSLGGNTEAFFGQGTRLTVV.